This T cell receptor beta chain was documented in a study of patients and donors after allogeneic stem cell transplantation (dated by TCRdb to 2020 to 2022). CDR3 length: 17 amino acids, cysteine to phenylalanine. The sequence is cut down to CDR3 DNA, 51 bases in frame from base 1. The germline V gene specifies SGHDN as CDR1 and FVKESK as CDR2. Trimming costs V 0 bases and J 7 bases, and their ends lie 19 bases apart. This clonotype was counted only a few times. This clone's antigen is unknown. There are no base qualities to consult, and no much larger clone falls within one base. The library was obtained by RT-PCR. Sequencing used a NextSeq 550. TCRdb handled the public reads itself, with Q25 trimming in fastp and clone calling in MiXCR, and kept productive beta chains. Identical CDR3 protein sequences are pooled into one entry, listed with their most common genes and DNA. For this sample the table gives approximately 220,000 distinct CDR3 sequences, of which around two fifths were detected only once. Together, the top ten hold under 14% of the sample.

The sequenced sample consisted of blood, either unsorted or a sorted T cell fraction (not recorded which). The chain joins TRBV14 to TRBJ1-3, with no D gene named confidently. The sequence derives from a human donor who was either an allogeneic HSCT recipient or a stem cell or donor lymphocyte infusion donor (not recorded which). It is not recorded whose cells these are; they may come from a transplant donor. The sequence in DNA is TGTGCCAGCAGCCAAGATCTGGCCGGCGTAATGGGGAACACCATATATTTT. It translates to CASSQDLAGVMGNTIYF.